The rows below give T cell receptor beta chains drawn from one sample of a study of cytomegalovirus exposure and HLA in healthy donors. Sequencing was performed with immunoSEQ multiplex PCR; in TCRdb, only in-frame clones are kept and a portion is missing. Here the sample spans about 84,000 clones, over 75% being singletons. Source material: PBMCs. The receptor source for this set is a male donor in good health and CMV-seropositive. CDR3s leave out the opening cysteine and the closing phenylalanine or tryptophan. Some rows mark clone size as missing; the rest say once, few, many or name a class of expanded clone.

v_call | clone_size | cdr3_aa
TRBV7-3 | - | ASGFGTSGNEQF
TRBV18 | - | ASSDQWRTDTQY
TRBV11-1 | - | ASSPGQGETGELF
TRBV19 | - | ASTGAGGKRETQY
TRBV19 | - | ASSMDSGRSSYEQY
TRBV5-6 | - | ASSLGAGSYEQY
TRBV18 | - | ASSPWDSSYEQY
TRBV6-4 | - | ASSDGTGGGELF
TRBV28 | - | ASRRAPHRGTGYEQY
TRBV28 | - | ASSLTDRAQPQH
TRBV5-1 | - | ASSLDGQGRVEQY
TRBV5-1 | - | ASSYIRGLSYNEQF
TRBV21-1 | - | ALVGQGVSDTQY
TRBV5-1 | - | ASSLRSGGIYGYT
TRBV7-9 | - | ASSLHRTGLGDTQY
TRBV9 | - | ASSVGPGGTETDTQY
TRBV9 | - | ASSGADQGALEQF
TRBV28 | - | ASSPWQGVVNTGELF
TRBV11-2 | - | ASSFRDRTTEAF
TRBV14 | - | ASSQREYGELF
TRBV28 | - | ASSLVGYEQY
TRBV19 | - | ASSLAGGETQY
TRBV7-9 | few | ASSLAGWAGEEKLF
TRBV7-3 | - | ASSPSPTGTSSGETQY
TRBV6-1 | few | ASSEWPAWQPPLF
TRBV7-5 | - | ARSLAGTSSRQY
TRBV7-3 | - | ASSLRRGSLPDTQY
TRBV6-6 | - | ASSSQGSFPEQY
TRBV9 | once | ASSVSGRALYEQY
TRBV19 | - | ASKTDRASNQPQH
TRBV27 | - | ASSFAGESEQF
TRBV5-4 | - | ASSLKPGQIWGYT
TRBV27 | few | ASSRTANSAKNIQY
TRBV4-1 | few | ASRSTGTGRVTEAF
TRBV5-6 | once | ASSAQTGANTGELF
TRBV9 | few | ASSEGTSGKETQY
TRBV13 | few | ASSFPGTDTQY
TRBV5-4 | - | ASSFGTTETQY
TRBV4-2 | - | ASSQGTRQGNQPQH
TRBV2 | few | ASSVSGGSVYEQY
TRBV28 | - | ASSAPGTVNTDTQY
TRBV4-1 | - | ASSQDGRELGELF
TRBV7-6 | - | ASSQRESTDTQY
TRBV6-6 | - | ASSSPGLAGGRY
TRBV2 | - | ASRTSGRGSYNEQF
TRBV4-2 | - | ASSPGRLAGGPRYTGELF
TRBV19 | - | ATTRGVELF
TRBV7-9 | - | ASRRTGVQETQY
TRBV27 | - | ASSPSGLPYEQY